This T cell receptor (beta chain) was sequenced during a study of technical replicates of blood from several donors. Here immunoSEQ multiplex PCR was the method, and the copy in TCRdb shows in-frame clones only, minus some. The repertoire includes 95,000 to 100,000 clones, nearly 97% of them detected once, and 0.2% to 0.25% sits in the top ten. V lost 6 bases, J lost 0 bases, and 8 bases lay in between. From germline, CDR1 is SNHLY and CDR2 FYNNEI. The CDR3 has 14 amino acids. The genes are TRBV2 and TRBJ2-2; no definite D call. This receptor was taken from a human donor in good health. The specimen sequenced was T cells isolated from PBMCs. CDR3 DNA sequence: TGTGCCAGCAGATCCAGGACGAACACCGGGGAGCTGTTTTTT. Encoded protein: CASRSRTNTGELFF.